Presented here are 32 T cell receptor beta chains from one specimen sequenced in a study of T cell repertoires in cytomegalovirus infection. TCRdb redid the calling of the reads with MiXCR, one entry per CDR3 protein. The table records 700,000 to 900,000 distinct CDR3 sequences, 29% of them present only once. The antigens of these receptors remain unknown. Here the sequenced sample was cultured CD8+ T cells from PBMCs, taken from culture after CMV antigen stimulation. Receptor source: a human donor in good health (CMV status not recorded). Some clones in this sample may be carry-over from other donors' samples.

The gene calls are TRBV20-1 and TRBJ2-7; maybe TRBD1 (5 bases). CDR3 size: 13 residues. Trimming took 6 bases from V and 2 from J, leaving 14 bases between them. The V gene's germline CDR1 is DFQATT and CDR2 SNEGSKA (reference sequence). CDR3 region: CSAPPPDTYEQYF. In DNA, the CDR3 is TGCAGTGCCCCGCCCCCGGACACCTACGAGCAGTACTTC.

The gene calls are TRBV24-1 and TRBJ2-5, with D unresolved. Trimming took off 3 bases at V and 5 bases at J, with 6 bases between the two ends. The length of the CDR3 is 12 residues. CDR1 and CDR2 from the germline V gene are KGHDR and SFDVKD. Here the CDR3 reads CATSDQRETQYF. In DNA form, the CDR3 reads TGTGCCACCAGTGATCAAAGGGAGACCCAGTACTTC.

The chain combines TRBV13 with TRBJ2-1; no clear D. Trimming left V 0 bases short and J 12 bases short, with 6 bases between. CDR3 length: 11 residues. From germline, CDR1 is PRHDT and CDR2 FYEKMQ (reference sequence). DNA of the CDR3: TGTGCCAGCAGCTTAGGCCTGGGGCAGTTCTTC. This translates into CASSLGLGQFF.

This clonotype was seen more than once but under ten times. This sequence joins TRBV6-1 and TRBJ2-7; no definite D call. V gave up 7 bases and J gave up 1 base, with 8 bases separating them. This CDR3 spans 12 amino acids. Germline V gene data show CDR1 as MNHNS and CDR2 as SASEGT. This chain's CDR3 is CASTATSYEQYF. The CDR3 DNA reads TGTGCCAGCACAGCAACTTCCTACGAGCAGTACTTC.

CDR3 region: CASSLYRGGRGQGTGELFF. CDR3 in DNA: TGTGCCAGCAGCTTGTATCGGGGCGGCAGGGGGCAGGGCACCGGGGAGCTGTTTTTT. The genes are TRBV7-6 and TRBJ2-2, with 8 bases matching TRBD1. The CDR3 length is 19 residues. The junction had 16 bases not matched to a gene; V was cut back by 3 bases and J by 4 bases. Germline assignment: CDR1 SGHVS and CDR2 FNYEAQ.

The CDR3 loop is CASLTGTSYNEQFF. CDR3 coding DNA: TGTGCCAGCTTAACCGGGACTAGCTACAATGAGCAGTTCTTC. This chain uses TRBV12-3 or TRBV12-4 with TRBJ2-1; 8 bases align to TRBD2. Trimming took 8 bases from V and 3 from J; bases not matched to a gene: 6. The CDR3 has 14 amino acids.

This clonotype was recorded a few times. J is TRBJ1-1 and V is TRBV11-2; no definite D call. The CDR3 is made up of 15 amino acids. The germline V and J ends were trimmed by 3 bases and 8 bases, with 19 bases remaining between them. Germline V CDR1 and CDR2: SGHAT, FQNNGV. The CDR3 here is CASSFPPLVQGEAFF. The CDR3 DNA sequence: TGTGCCAGCAGCTTCCCCCCCCTGGTCCAAGGGGAAGCTTTCTTT.

This clonotype was detected a few times. The chain is built from TRBV6-5 and TRBJ2-5; TRBD2 aligns across 13 bases. The CDR3 totals 19 residues. V was clipped by 1 base and J by 0 bases; unmatched bases: 8. Germline V gene sequence: CDR1 MNHEY, CDR2 SVGAGI. The CDR3 loop reads CASSYFSPGLAGNQETQYF. In nucleotides, the CDR3 is TGTGCCAGCAGTTACTTTTCCCCGGGACTAGCGGGGAACCAAGAGACCCAGTACTTC.

This clonotype was seen a handful of times. The chain combines TRBV10-1 with TRBJ2-7; D is perhaps TRBD1 or TRBD2 (5 bases each). The germline V gene encodes CDR1 WNHNN and CDR2 SYGVQD (reference sequence). Trimming pared 4 bases from V and 3 bases from J, leaving 10 bases between. CDR3 length: 13 residues. CDR3 loop: CASSGDPRYEQYF. For the CDR3, the DNA is TGCGCCAGCAGTGGGGACCCTCGCTACGAGCAGTACTTC.

This clonotype was detected only a few times. V and J are TRBV4-2 and TRBJ2-1, with D unresolved. The CDR3 runs 15 residues. Germline lookup yields CDR1 LGHNA and CDR2 YNFKEQ. V was cut by 0 bases and J by 1 base, with 7 bases left in between. The CDR3: CASSQDKASYNEQFF. CDR3 DNA sequence: TGTGCCAGCAGCCAAGATAAGGCGTCCTACAATGAGCAGTTCTTC.

This clonotype was seen repeatedly, ten times or more. The V and J genes are TRBV7-9 and TRBJ2-2, with TRBD2 matching over 8 bases. V dropped 1 base and J dropped 6; count of bases not matched to a gene: 4. This CDR3 has 15 residues. Germline CDR1 reads SEHNR; CDR2 reads FQNEAQ (reference sequence). Here the CDR3 DNA reads TGTGCCAGCAGCTTAGACGGACTAGCCTCCGGGGAGCTGTTTTTT. It codes for CASSLDGLASGELFF.

The chain links TRBV12-3 or TRBV12-4 to TRBJ1-1; possible D gene TRBD1, 6 bases. This CDR3 contains 13 residues. Between the trimmed V and J ends, which lost 5 bases and 7 bases, there was a span of 14 bases. CDR3 region: CASSLSGDIEAFF. In DNA form, the CDR3 reads TGTGCCAGCAGTCTCTCAGGGGACATTGAAGCTTTCTTT.

The chain is built from TRBV28 and TRBJ2-7; D may be TRBD1 (6 bases). Germline values: CDR1 MDHEN, CDR2 SYDVKM. The CDR3 runs to 13 residues. Trimming removed 6 bases at V and 2 bases at J, with 11 bases between. This CDR3 reads CASRGSGAYEQYV. CDR3 coding DNA: TGTGCCAGCAGAGGGTCAGGGGCCTACGAGCAGTACGTC.

The chain carries TRBV7-8 and TRBJ2-2, with 7 bases that match TRBD1. CDR1 and CDR2 (germline): SGHVS, FQNEAQ. V gave up 5 bases and J gave up 6 bases; unmatched junction bases: 15. CDR3 length: 17 amino acids. The CDR3 DNA reads TGTGCCAGCAGCCTAGGGCCGAGACAGGGCAGCGCCGGGGAGCTGTTTTTT. It specifies CASSLGPRQGSAGELFF.

CDR3 coding DNA: TGTGCCAGCACGCAACAGGGAGGAAATAGCAATCAGCCCCAGCATTTT. Its protein is CASTQQGGNSNQPQHF. The genes are TRBV6-8 and TRBJ1-5, with a weak D call TRBD1 (6 bases). The CDR3 runs to 16 residues. CDR1 MNHGY and CDR2 SAAAGT come from the germline V gene. Trimming left V 7 bases short and J 0 bases short, with 16 bases between.

This clonotype has ten or more counts. V gene TRBV7-8 combines with J gene TRBJ1-6, with 9 nucleotides matching TRBD1. CDR3 size: 15 residues. The germline V gene has CDR1 SGHVS and CDR2 FQNEAQ. The V and J ends lost 4 bases and 6 bases, in that order; junction bases with no gene match: 4. The CDR3 region is CASSSQGASNSPLHF. The CDR3 bases are TGTGCCAGCAGCTCACAGGGGGCGAGTAATTCACCCCTCCACTTT.

This clonotype has a single count. The V call is TRBV11-3, the J call TRBJ2-2, with 9 bases aligning to TRBD1. Germline CDR1 is SGHNT and CDR2 is YENEEA. This CDR3 is 16 amino acids long. V lost 6 bases and J lost 3; bases outside the gene matches: 8. CDR3 nucleotide sequence: TGTGCCAGCAGTTTCGTGGGACAGGGAGACACCGGGGAGCTGTTTTTT. Its translation: CASSFVGQGDTGELFF.

The chain combines TRBV4-3 with TRBJ2-2, with D tentatively TRBD2 (6 bases). V shed 0 bases and J shed 7 bases, with 9 bases lying between them. CDR3 length equals 14 residues. Germline V lookup: CDR1 LGHNA, CDR2 YSLEER. In DNA, the CDR3 is TGCGCCAGCAGCCAAGATGCGGGGCACGGGGAGCTGTTTTTT. Translation gives CASSQDAGHGELFF.

The V and J genes are TRBV27 and TRBJ2-1; 12 bases agree with TRBD2. The CDR3 is made up of 19 amino acids. J gave up 1 base and V 3 bases, and 10 bases lay outside the gene matches. Germline CDR1 MNHEY, CDR2 SMNVEV (reference sequence). In nucleotides, the CDR3 is TGTGCCAGCAGTTTCCTGACTAGCGGGGGCTACGATTCCTACAATGAGCAGTTCTTC. Translating gives CASSFLTSGGYDSYNEQFF.

This clonotype occurred a few times. The chain is built from TRBV20-1 and TRBJ2-7; D gene unclear. The CDR3 has 15 residues. With 3 bases removed from V and 3 bases from J, the gap between germline ends came to 18 bases. Germline loops: CDR1 DFQATT, CDR2 SNEGSKA (reference sequence). Here the CDR3 reads CSARNRAHLRYEQYF. The CDR3 coding sequence is TGCAGTGCTAGGAACCGGGCCCATTTACGCTACGAGCAGTACTTC.

This clonotype was detected ten times or more. The chain links TRBV7-3 to TRBJ2-1; possibly TRBD2 for D (6 bases). The CDR3 extends over 13 amino acids. Trimming pared 0 bases from V and 12 bases from J, leaving 12 bases between. Germline V CDR1 and CDR2: SGHTA, FQGTGA. The CDR3 spells CASSLTRDWLQFF. As DNA, the CDR3 is TGTGCCAGCAGCTTAACCCGGGACTGGCTGCAGTTCTTC.

The CDR3 region is CASSYSSYLRGLTGELFF. The CDR3 DNA reads TGTGCCAGCAGTTACTCGAGTTACTTGAGGGGGCTCACCGGGGAGCTGTTTTTT. The rearrangement uses TRBV6-5 and TRBJ2-2; 7 nucleotides agree with TRBD1. This CDR3 is 18 amino acids long. The V gene end was trimmed by 0 bases and the J gene end by 4 bases; junction bases not matched to a gene: 11. From germline, CDR1 is MNHEY and CDR2 SVGAGI.

In its sample, this clonotype was seen a few times. J is TRBJ2-1 and V is TRBV7-3; 9 bases fit TRBD2. There are 15 residues in the CDR3. The V and J ends lost 5 bases and 8 bases, in that order; junction bases with no gene match: 10. Germline V gene lookup returns CDR1 SGHTA and CDR2 FQGTGA. CDR3 nucleotide sequence: TGTGCCAGCAGCCCGACCCTAGCGGGGTGGGATGAGCAGTTCTTC. Translating it yields CASSPTLAGWDEQFF.

This chain connects TRBV6-1 to TRBJ1-2; 7 positions agree with TRBD1. Germline CDR1 reads MNHNS; CDR2 reads SASEGT. This CDR3 is built from 15 residues. V shed 0 bases and J 4 bases; nucleotides not matched to a gene: 5. The CDR3 is CASSEANAGGYGYTF. The DNA for the CDR3 is TGTGCCAGCAGTGAAGCCAACGCAGGGGGCTATGGCTACACCTTC.

As for this clonotype: Relative to the germline gene, one junction end is altered; a read error may explain this. V gene TRBV12-3 or TRBV12-4 combines with J gene TRBJ1-5; D remains ambiguous. The CDR3 has 14 amino acids. CDR3 nucleotides: TGTGCCAGCAGTTTGTGGGATAGCAATCTGCCCCAGCATTTT. Protein product: CASSLWDSNLPQHF.

There are a few counts of this clonotype. V is TRBV11-3 and J is TRBJ2-5, with 8 bases fitting TRBD1. This CDR3 has 16 residues. Germline CDR1 is SGHNT and CDR2 is YENEEA. V lost 1 base to trimming and J lost 4 bases; unmatched junction nucleotides: 8. The CDR3 DNA sequence: TGTGCCAGCAGCTTAGGAACAGGGGGGCCGGGAGAGACCCAGTACTTC. It encodes CASSLGTGGPGETQYF.

Of note for this clonotype: A read error may be the cause here, since a much bigger clone is one base away. The chain recombines TRBV7-2 with TRBJ2-5, with TRBD1 matching 7 bases. In germline, CDR1 is SGHTA, CDR2 FQGNSA. This CDR3 region has 14 residues. The CDR3 DNA reads as TGTGCCAGCATCTTAGAAACAGGGGAAGAGACCCAGTACTTC. Its translation: CASILETGEETQYF.

This sequence joins TRBV6-6 and TRBJ1-1; D is unclear. Between the trimmed V and J ends, which lost 8 bases and 12 bases, there was a span of 16 bases. The CDR3 contains 11 residues. Per the germline V gene, CDR1 is MNHNY and CDR2 is SVGAGI (reference sequence). The CDR3 DNA sequence: TGTGCCAGCCCCGTGGGTAATAGTCCTTTCTTT. It yields the protein CASPVGNSPFF.

The V call is TRBV6-6, the J call TRBJ1-1; no clear D gene. Per germline, CDR1 MNHNY and CDR2 SVGAGI (reference sequence). Trimming removed 5 bases at V and 0 bases at J, with 13 bases between. The CDR3 runs to 15 residues. The CDR3 DNA is TGTGCCAGCAGTAACTTGGGTACCATGAACACTGAAGCTTTCTTT. Its protein is CASSNLGTMNTEAFF.

This chain links TRBV27 with TRBJ1-2; D is perhaps TRBD1 (6 bases). Trimming pared 6 bases from V and 0 bases from J, leaving 14 bases between. CDR3 length: 15 residues. From germline, CDR1 is MNHEY and CDR2 SMNVEV (reference sequence). In nucleotides, the CDR3 is TGTGCCAGCAGGGGGCAGAAGGGGGCTAACTATGGCTACACCTTC. Amino acid sequence: CASRGQKGANYGYTF.

This chain connects TRBV7-9 to TRBJ1-1, with 10 nucleotides matching TRBD1. The trim removed 4 bases at V and 3 bases at J, leaving 8 bases unmatched. Germline V CDR1 and CDR2: SEHNR, FQNEAQ (reference sequence). The CDR3 has 16 amino acids. The CDR3: CASSSTTGTGDTEAFF. CDR3 DNA: TGTGCCAGCAGCTCAACCACCGGGACAGGGGACACTGAAGCTTTCTTT.

This clonotype was picked up a small number of times. The chain carries TRBV7-9 and TRBJ2-7; 10 nucleotides align to TRBD1. Losses at the gene ends were 5 bases for V and 1 base for J; bases not matched to a gene: 5. The germline CDR1 and CDR2 sequences are SEHNR and FQNEAQ (reference sequence). The CDR3 contains 15 residues. This CDR3 reads CASSPRQGASYEQYF. The CDR3, as DNA: TGTGCCAGCAGCCCTAGACAGGGGGCTTCCTACGAGCAGTACTTC.